This T cell receptor beta chain appears in the sequencing data of a study of blood T cell repertoires in COVID-19. Enrollees, about 18 to 90 years old, lived in 25 or so US areas. Participant-given clinical history determined each cohort assignment. Germline loops: CDR1 MNHEY, CDR2 SMNVEV (reference sequence). CDR3 size: 16 residues. The V segment lost 6 bases and the J segment 4 bases; nucleotides outside the gene matches: 9. Sequenced by immunoSEQ multiplex PCR; TCRdb stores in-frame clones only, minus some. The sample consists of 150,000 to 200,000 clones, 80% of them appearing once. The chain uses TRBV27 and TRBJ1-1; 12 bases map to TRBD1. The source of this sequence is a man between 35 and 55 years old who had recovered from COVID-19. Specimen: PBMCs or T cells enriched from blood (not recorded which). The CDR3 DNA follows: TGTGCCAGCAGAGGGGACAGGGGGCGCCTGGGCACTGAAGCTTTCTTT. This gives the protein CASRGDRGRLGTEAFF.